The 24 T cell receptor beta chains reported below all come from one sample, sequenced in a study of T-cell reconstitution after alpha-beta-depleted transplantation in children. As it was prepared, the TCRbeta library received unique molecular identifiers. TCRdb used MiXCR to reprocess the PCR reads, holding one entry per CDR3 protein. The sample lists 360,000 or so distinct CDR3 sequences, roughly 22% seen once, with approximately 3.9% in the top ten. Sequenced here: PBMCs from the stem cell graft donor, sampled from the stem cell graft. All receptors come from a human donor who donated a stem cell graft to a child with acute myeloid leukemia.

This clonotype was detected a few times. V and J are TRBV12-3 or TRBV12-4 and TRBJ2-7; no clear D. The CDR3 consists of 11 residues. V lost 4 bases and J 6 bases, leaving 7 bases between the germline ends. The DNA for the CDR3 is TGTGCCAGCAGTTATGGACCCGAGCAGTACTTC. It codes for CASSYGPEQYF.

There are a few counts of this clonotype. The V gene is TRBV27, the J gene TRBJ2-3, with 8 nucleotides matching TRBD2. V lost 3 bases, J lost 5 bases, and 4 bases stayed unmatched. Germline V gives CDR1 MNHEY, CDR2 SMNVEV (reference sequence). The CDR3 consists of 14 residues. CDR3 sequence: CASSLWLAGDTQYF. CDR3 in DNA: TGTGCCAGCAGTTTGTGGCTAGCGGGAGATACGCAGTATTTT.

This clonotype was recorded many times. The rearrangement links TRBV20-1 to TRBJ2-1, with D unresolved. Germline-derived CDR1 and CDR2 are DFQATT and SNEGSKA (reference sequence). The CDR3 consists of 14 residues. V lost 1 base and J lost 5, with 12 bases in between. This CDR3 is CSARGTTNNNEQFF. CDR3 nucleotides: TGCAGTGCTAGAGGGACCACCAACAACAATGAGCAGTTCTTC.

CDR3 bases: TGTGCCAGCAGCCCGGGGGAGCGGAGGAGGGATGAGCAGTTCTTC. Its protein is CASSPGERRRDEQFF. The chain couples TRBV2 to TRBJ2-1; perhaps TRBD2 as D (6 bases). V was cut by 6 bases and J by 8 bases, with 20 bases left in between. CDR3 length: 15 amino acids. Germline CDR1 SNHLY, CDR2 FYNNEI.

The rearrangement uses TRBV24-1 and TRBJ1-1; D remains ambiguous. Germline V gene lookup returns CDR1 KGHDR and CDR2 SFDVKD. The CDR3 is 13 amino acids. V dropped 3 bases and J dropped 0 bases, with 4 bases sitting between them. CDR3: CATSDLMNTEAFF. The CDR3 DNA reads TGTGCCACCAGTGATCTGATGAACACTGAAGCTTTCTTT.

The chain joins TRBV18 to TRBJ2-7, with D unresolved. CDR3 length: 14 residues. Germline lookup yields CDR1 KGHSH and CDR2 LQKENI. Trimming stripped 5 bases from V and 0 bases from J, with 11 bases between. CDR3 sequence: CASSGERGSYEQYF. Written as DNA, the CDR3 is TGTGCCAGCTCAGGTGAGAGAGGCTCCTACGAGCAGTACTTC.

This clonotype was counted between two and nine times. The V and J genes are TRBV20-1 and TRBJ1-4, with D unresolved. V lost 6 bases and J 4 bases, leaving 6 bases between the germline ends. Germline-derived CDR1 and CDR2 are DFQATT and SNEGSKA (reference sequence). The CDR3 runs to 11 residues. CDR3 nucleotide sequence: TGCAGTGCAGCACATAATGAAAAACTGTTTTTT. Translating it yields CSAAHNEKLFF.

This clonotype has just a few counts. The chain couples TRBV7-3 to TRBJ2-1; 11 nucleotides agree with TRBD2. CDR1 is SGHTA and CDR2 is FQGTGA in the germline V gene. This CDR3 has 18 amino acids. J lost 0 bases, V lost 6 bases, and 10 bases had no gene match. For the CDR3, the DNA is TGTGCCAGCAGTTTGCCTAGCGGGAGGTCCCGCTCCTACAATGAGCAGTTCTTC. Its translation: CASSLPSGRSRSYNEQFF.

This clonotype showed up just a few times. The rearrangement joins TRBV7-2 to TRBJ1-1, with D hard to call. The V and J ends lost 5 bases and 1 base respectively, with 8 bases between them. The CDR3 covers 13 residues. CDR1 is SGHTA, CDR2 FQGNSA, per germline. The CDR3 sequence is CASSVNENTEAFF. The CDR3 coding sequence is TGTGCCAGCAGCGTAAATGAGAACACTGAAGCTTTCTTT.

This clonotype was recorded a few times. The chain employs TRBV29-1 and TRBJ2-5, with D perhaps given as TRBD1 or TRBD2 (5 bases each). The germline V gene encodes CDR1 SQVTM and CDR2 ANQGSEA. The V and J ends lost 6 bases and 5 bases respectively, with 13 bases between them. The CDR3 extends over 12 amino acids. CDR3 loop: CSVTGLGETQYF. CDR3 DNA sequence: TGCAGCGTGACGGGGCTGGGGGAGACCCAGTACTTC.

The sample holds many counts of this clonotype. This chain joins TRBV12-3 or TRBV12-4 and TRBJ2-1; 9 bases are shared with TRBD2. The CDR3 totals 15 residues. Germline trimming cut 7 bases from V and 0 bases from J; bases unmatched to any gene: 4. CDR3: CASIHSGSSYNEQFF. For the CDR3, the DNA is TGTGCCAGCATCCATAGCGGGAGCTCCTACAATGAGCAGTTCTTC.

The V gene is TRBV12-3 or TRBV12-4, the J gene TRBJ2-2, with a tentative D call TRBD1 (6 bases). Deletions cut 3 bases from V and 3 bases from J, with 14 bases between. This CDR3 has 16 residues. The CDR3 DNA follows: TGTGCCAGCAGTTTGGTTCCACAGGGTGACACCGGGGAGCTGTTTTTT. Translation gives CASSLVPQGDTGELFF.

This rearrangement joins TRBV7-8 to TRBJ2-2; D might be TRBD1 (7 bases). Trimming stripped 8 bases from V and 6 bases from J, with 16 bases between. CDR1 and CDR2 from the germline V gene are SGHVS and FQNEAQ. The CDR3 length is 14 residues. Written as DNA, the CDR3 is TGTGCCAGCCTCCGACAGGGACTCGCCGGGGAGCTGTTTTTT. Encoded protein: CASLRQGLAGELFF. The full variable domain, its missing parts supplied by reference TRBV7-8 and TRBJ2-2, is GAGVSQSPRYKVAKRGQDVALRCDPISGHVSLFWYQQALGQGPEFLTYFQNEAQLDKSGLPSDRFFAERPEGSVSTLKIQRTQQEDSAVYLCASLRQGLAGELFFGEGSRLTVL.

The chain joins TRBV2 to TRBJ1-5, with 9 positions matching TRBD1. The J segment lost 6 bases and the V segment lost 3 bases, leaving 9 bases of the junction unmatched. This CDR3 spans 16 amino acids. Germline-derived CDR1 and CDR2 are SNHLY and FYNNEI. CDR3 amino acids: CASSEETGGSGQPQHF. In DNA form, the CDR3 reads TGTGCCAGCAGTGAGGAGACAGGGGGTTCGGGTCAGCCCCAGCATTTT.

The rearrangement uses TRBV20-1 and TRBJ1-5, with D uncertain. The CDR3 consists of 14 residues. V gave up 1 base and J gave up 2 bases, with 9 bases separating them. Per the germline V gene, CDR1 is DFQATT and CDR2 is SNEGSKA (reference sequence). The CDR3 loop is CSARVIGGNQPQHF. CDR3 bases: TGCAGTGCTAGAGTTATCGGGGGCAATCAGCCCCAGCATTTT.

The V gene is TRBV12-3 or TRBV12-4, the J gene TRBJ2-1; 12 bases fit TRBD2. The CDR3 has 16 amino acids. With V trimmed by 5 bases and J by 5 bases, 7 bases remained unmatched. CDR3 DNA sequence: TGTGCCAGCAGTCTGTCTCTAGCGGGAGGGAACAATGAGCAGTTCTTC. It translates to CASSLSLAGGNNEQFF.

The J gene is TRBJ1-1, the V gene TRBV2; tentatively, D is TRBD1 (5 bases). This CDR3 has 14 residues. With 6 bases removed from V and 6 bases from J, the gap between germline ends came to 17 bases. The V gene's germline CDR1 is SNHLY and CDR2 FYNNEI. CDR3 DNA sequence: TGTGCCAGCAGGGGCCCAGGGCCCCACCCTGAAGCTTTCTTT. Translation: CASRGPGPHPEAFF.

The sample holds a few counts of this clonotype. The genes are TRBV25-1 and TRBJ2-5, with D possibly being TRBD2 (5 bases). The V end was cut by 8 bases, the J end by 3 bases, with 19 bases between. CDR1 and CDR2 (germline): MGHDK, SYGVNS. The CDR3 spans 15 residues. Here the CDR3 reads CASGGWGSVKETQYF. CDR3 coding DNA: TGTGCCAGCGGTGGTTGGGGTAGCGTAAAAGAGACCCAGTACTTC.

The chain couples TRBV6-1 to TRBJ2-1; TRBD2 agrees at 9 bases. This CDR3 spans 15 amino acids. Trimming took 5 bases from V and 10 from J; bases not matched to a gene: 12. The germline V gene has CDR1 MNHNS and CDR2 SASEGT. CDR3 sequence: CASSRAGTSLEEQFF. DNA for the CDR3: TGTGCCAGCAGTCGAGCCGGGACTAGCTTGGAGGAGCAGTTCTTC.

The CDR3 region is CATSGVAGLAGLEGSYNEQFF. Written as DNA, the CDR3 is TGTGCCACCAGCGGAGTTGCAGGACTAGCGGGATTGGAGGGCTCCTACAATGAGCAGTTCTTC. V gene TRBV15 combines with J gene TRBJ2-1; 12 nucleotides align to TRBD2. Per the germline V gene, CDR1 is LNHNV and CDR2 is YYDKDF (reference sequence). The CDR3 extends over 21 amino acids. V dropped 5 bases and J dropped 0; count of bases not matched to a gene: 17.

The table lists this clonotype with a few counts. This chain connects TRBV29-1 to TRBJ2-7; 14 positions agree with TRBD2. Unmatched junction bases numbered 10, after V lost 7 bases and J lost 5 bases. The germline gives CDR1 SQVTM, CDR2 ANQGSEA. The CDR3 is made up of 15 amino acids. The CDR3 nucleotides are TGCAGCGCCCAAGGGACTAGCGGGAGTAGTAACGAGCAGTACTTC. It codes for CSAQGTSGSSNEQYF.

This clonotype was recorded a few times. CDR3 sequence: CSARTLAGRSYEQYF. The CDR3 DNA is TGCAGTGCTAGGACCCTAGCGGGCAGATCCTACGAGCAGTACTTC. J is TRBJ2-7 and V is TRBV20-1; TRBD2 matches 8 bases. There are 15 residues in the CDR3. Losses at the gene ends were 3 bases for V and 1 base for J; bases not matched to a gene: 8. CDR1 DFQATT and CDR2 SNEGSKA come from the germline V gene (reference sequence).

In its sample, this clonotype was seen a few times. The V gene is TRBV28, the J gene TRBJ2-7; TRBD1 aligns across 8 bases. V shed 5 bases, J shed 3 bases, and the junction held 6 bases outside the gene matches. The germline V gene has CDR1 MDHEN and CDR2 SYDVKM. This CDR3 contains 14 residues. The CDR3 loop is CASSPTGGNYEQYF. As DNA, the CDR3 is TGTGCCAGCAGTCCTACAGGGGGGAACTACGAGCAGTACTTC.

The chain employs TRBV27 and TRBJ2-5, with unresolved D. Per the germline V gene, CDR1 is MNHEY and CDR2 is SMNVEV (reference sequence). Trimming pared 0 bases from V and 2 bases from J, leaving 4 bases between. CDR3 length: 13 amino acids. CDR3 nucleotides: TGTGCCAGCAGTTTATCGAGGCAAGAGACCCAGTACTTC. It encodes CASSLSRQETQYF.